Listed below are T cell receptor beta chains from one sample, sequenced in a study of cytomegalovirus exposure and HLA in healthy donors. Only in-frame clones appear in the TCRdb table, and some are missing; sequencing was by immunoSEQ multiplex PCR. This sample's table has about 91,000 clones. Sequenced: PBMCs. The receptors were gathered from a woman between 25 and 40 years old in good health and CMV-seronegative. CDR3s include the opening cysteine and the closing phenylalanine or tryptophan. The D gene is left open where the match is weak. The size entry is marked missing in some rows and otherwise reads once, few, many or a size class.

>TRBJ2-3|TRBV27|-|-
CASSSLHTQYF
TGTGCCAGCAGTAGTCTACATACGCAGTATTTT
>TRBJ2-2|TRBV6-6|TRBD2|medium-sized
CASSTGLAGYTGELFF
TGTGCCAGCAGTACGGGGCTAGCGGGTTACACCGGGGAGCTGTTTTTT
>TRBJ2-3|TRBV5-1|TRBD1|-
CASSFETGGTDTQYF
TGCGCCAGCAGCTTCGAGACAGGGGGCACAGATACGCAGTATTTT
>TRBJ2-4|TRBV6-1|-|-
CASSEAMAGNAKNIQYF
TGTGCCAGCAGTGAAGCGATGGCGGGGAATGCCAAAAACATTCAGTACTTC
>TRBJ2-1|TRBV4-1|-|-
CASSQGGNPYNEQFF
TGCGCCAGCAGCCAGGGAGGAAACCCTTACAATGAGCAGTTCTTC
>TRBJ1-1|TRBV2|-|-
CASSPRYTEAFF
TGTGCCAGCAGTCCGCGTTACACTGAAGCTTTCTTT
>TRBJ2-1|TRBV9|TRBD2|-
CASTPEGAGVNEQFF
TGTGCCAGCACCCCCGAGGGAGCGGGAGTCAATGAGCAGTTCTTC
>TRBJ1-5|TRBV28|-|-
CASSLGGWTDRPRPQHF
TGTGCCAGCAGCCTCGGGGGGTGGACAGACCGACCAAGGCCCCAGCATTTT
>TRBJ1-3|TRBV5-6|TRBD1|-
CASSRDRGADTIYF
TGTGCCAGCAGCCGTGACAGGGGAGCCGACACCATATATTTT
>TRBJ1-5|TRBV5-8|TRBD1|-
CASSLGDRGNQPQHF
TGTGCCAGCAGCTTGGGGGACAGGGGAAATCAGCCCCAGCATTTT
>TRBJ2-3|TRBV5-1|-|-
CASSPSTDTQYF
TGCGCCAGCAGCCCTAGCACAGATACGCAGTATTTT
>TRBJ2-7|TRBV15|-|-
CATSHPPGFRSYEQYF
TGTGCCACCAGCCACCCCCCCGGTTTTCGCTCCTACGAGCAGTACTTC
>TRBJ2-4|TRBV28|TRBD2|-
CASSPRGVPKNIQYF
TGTGCCAGCAGTCCCCGGGGGGTCCCCAAAAACATTCAGTACTTC
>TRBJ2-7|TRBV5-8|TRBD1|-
CASSLDITGGNEQYF
TGTGCCAGCAGCTTGGATATAACAGGGGGGAACGAGCAGTACTTC
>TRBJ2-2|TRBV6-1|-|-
CASRDEGGVIGELFF
TGTGCCAGCAGGGACGAGGGGGGGGTTATCGGGGAGCTGTTTTTT
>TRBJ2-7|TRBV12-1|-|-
CASSSGDYEQYF
TGTGCCAGCAGCTCGGGTGACTACGAGCAGTACTTC